This entry is about one T cell receptor (beta chain). Its antigen is undetermined. The data are from a study of cytomegalovirus exposure and HLA in healthy donors. Study-level results: There were fewer than 200 TCR beta chains listed as cytomegalovirus-associated. Being productive about 87% or about 30% of the time was typical of most TCR beta V segments in an earlier analysis.

The PCR used 60 Vbeta and 13 Jbeta primers. TCRdb keeps only in-frame clones here, not all; method: immunoSEQ multiplex PCR. The sample lists roughly 110,000 clones; around 76% were seen once. This TCR was sampled from a man between 18 and 29 years old in good health and CMV-seronegative. Sequenced material: PBMCs.

CDR3 region: CASSEVAGIRADTQYF. CDR3 in DNA: TGCGCCAGCAGCGAAGTAGCGGGGATAAGGGCAGATACGCAGTATTTT. The chain employs TRBV5-1 and TRBJ2-3; TRBD2 agrees at 8 bases. The CDR3 is made up of 16 amino acids. Germline lookup yields CDR1 SGHRS and CDR2 YFSETQ. V shed 4 bases, J shed 4 bases, and the junction held 11 bases outside the gene matches.